Shown below are 8 T cell receptor beta chains from a single sample sequenced in a study of neurological immune-mediated disorders (dated by TCRdb to about 2019). Libraries were prepared through 5' RACE. Sequencing used an Illumina HiSeq 2500. The public reads were run again by TCRdb, first through fastp at Q25 and then through MiXCR, and only productive beta chains were kept. Each record represents a unique CDR3 protein, reported with the most common genes and DNA among its rows. This sample holds around 46,000 distinct CDR3 sequences; about 1.8% were observed only once. The top ten clones comprise roughly 2% of the sample. The sequencing sample was made of PBMCs. The receptors shown here come from a middle-aged woman with multiple sclerosis.

This clonotype was recorded many times. The V and J genes are TRBV20-1 and TRBJ1-2, with TRBD1 identical over 9 bases. The CDR3 runs 12 residues. Germline trimming cut 8 bases from V and 4 bases from J; bases unmatched to any gene: 5. Per the germline V gene, CDR1 is DFQATT and CDR2 is SNEGSKA (reference sequence). In DNA form, the CDR3 reads TGCAGTTCGGGACAGGGCCTCTATGGCTACACCTTC. Its translation is CSSGQGLYGYTF.

This clonotype was seen many times. This rearrangement joins TRBV11-2 to TRBJ2-5; TRBD2 might be the D (6 bases). V was shortened by 5 bases and J by 3 bases, with 19 bases between the two germline ends. Germline V CDR1 and CDR2: SGHAT, FQNNGV. The CDR3 contains 16 residues. Here the CDR3 DNA reads TGTGCCAGCAGCCCTTCGCATGGGGGGAGGAAAGAGACCCAGTACTTC. Translating gives CASSPSHGGRKETQYF.

Only a few counts were recorded for this clonotype. The chain has TRBV5-1 and TRBJ1-1; D remains unclear. The V gene lost 0 bases and the J gene lost 1 base, with 10 bases spanning the gap. Germline CDR1 reads SGHRS; CDR2 reads YFSETQ. The CDR3 consists of 15 residues. CDR3 protein: CASSLAKPGNTEAFF. The CDR3 DNA reads as TGCGCCAGCAGCTTGGCGAAACCAGGGAACACTGAAGCTTTCTTT.

This clonotype was counted at least ten times. The CDR3 sequence is CSARDSRGNTGELFF. CDR3 nucleotide sequence: TGCAGTGCTAGAGATAGCAGGGGGAACACCGGGGAGCTGTTTTTT. This chain joins TRBV20-1 and TRBJ2-2; weak D call: TRBD1 (6 bases). The V gene lost 0 bases and the J gene lost 1 base, with 9 bases spanning the gap. Per germline, CDR1 DFQATT and CDR2 SNEGSKA (reference sequence). The CDR3 loop spans 15 amino acids.

This clonotype was observed many times. This chain uses TRBV10-2 with TRBJ1-5; D possibly corresponds to TRBD1 (6 bases). CDR1 is WSHSY and CDR2 is SAAADI in the germline V gene. V was cut by 5 bases and J by 6 bases, with 11 bases left in between. CDR3 length: 13 amino acids. The CDR3 DNA sequence: TGCGCCAGCAGTCGGGGGCGAGGTCAGCCCCAGCATTTT. Its translation is CASSRGRGQPQHF.

This clonotype was counted at least ten times. The chain links TRBV7-8 to TRBJ1-4; possible D gene TRBD1, 6 bases. V was clipped by 5 bases and J by 8 bases, with 15 bases between them. CDR3 length: 14 residues. The germline V gene encodes CDR1 SGHVS and CDR2 FQNEAQ. For the CDR3, the DNA is TGTGCCAGCAGCGGGCAGGGGATTGGGGAAAAACTGTTTTTT. Encoded protein: CASSGQGIGEKLFF.

On this clonotype itself: Its ends do not fully match the called genes, so a read error is possible. The CDR3 DNA is TGCAGTGTTGCAGTGAGCTCCTATAATTCAACCCTCAACTTT. It yields the protein CSVAVSSYNSTLNF. The chain couples TRBV20-1 to TRBJ1-6, with D unclear. This CDR3 is built from 14 residues. Germline V gene lookup returns CDR1 DFQATT and CDR2 SNEGSKA (reference sequence).

This clonotype was seen repeatedly, ten times or more. The chain combines TRBV7-2 with TRBJ2-7, with 8 bases lining up with TRBD1. V shed 5 bases, J shed 2 bases, and the junction held 5 bases outside the gene matches. The germline V gene has CDR1 SGHTA and CDR2 FQGNSA. This CDR3 contains 14 residues. The CDR3: CASSIPGQAYEQYF. The CDR3 nucleotides read TGTGCCAGCAGCATTCCGGGACAGGCCTACGAGCAGTACTTC. Using reference TRBV7-2 and TRBJ2-7 for the parts outside the CDR3, the full variable domain is GAGVSQSPSNKVTEKGKDVELRCDPISGHTALYWYRQSLGQGLEFLIYFQGNSAPDKSGLPSDRFSAERTGGSVSTLTIQRTQQEDSAVYLCASSIPGQAYEQYFGPGTRLTVT.